What follows are 5 T cell receptor beta chains derived from one specimen sequenced in a study of control samples from healthy donors and cancer patients. Repertoires were generated with immunoSEQ multiplex PCR, while TCRdb's copy carries only in-frame clones and drops some. The data hold around 170,000 clones, with about 91% observed a single time. Sequencing used blood. These receptors were collected from a young woman in good health.

This clone appeared once. The rearrangement joins TRBV27 to TRBJ1-5; TRBD1 matches 8 bases. Germline V gene lookup returns CDR1 MNHEY and CDR2 SMNVEV (reference sequence). The CDR3 length is 15 residues. V lost 2 bases, J lost 7 bases, and 7 bases stayed unmatched. The CDR3 nucleotides read TGTGCCAGCAGTTTAAAAACAGGGGGGATCCAGCCCCAGCATTTT. Its translation: CASSLKTGGIQPQHF.

The chain joins TRBV7-9 to TRBJ2-2, with unresolved D. V lost 1 base to trimming and J lost 3 bases, with 6 bases between them. The CDR3 has 14 residues. Germline loops: CDR1 SEHNR, CDR2 FQNEAQ (reference sequence). The chain's CDR3 is CASSLEGYTGELFF. Here the CDR3 DNA reads TGTGCCAGCAGCTTAGAGGGTTACACCGGGGAGCTGTTTTTT. Complete variable domain (other parts from reference TRBV7-9 and TRBJ2-2): DTGVSQNPRHKITKRGQNVTFRCDPISEHNRLYWYRQTLGQGPEFLTYFQNEAQLEKSRLLSDRFSAERPKGSFSTLEIQRTEQGDSAMYLCASSLEGYTGELFFGEGSRLTVL.

This sequence joins TRBV19 and TRBJ2-3; TRBD1 matches 12 bases. Trimming cost V 5 bases and J 5 bases; bases outside gene matches: 5. CDR3 length: 15 residues. CDR1 and CDR2 from the germline V gene are LNHDA and SQIVND (reference sequence). The CDR3 protein is CASSSGQGAGDTQYF. The CDR3 DNA sequence: TGTGCCAGTAGTTCGGGACAGGGGGCCGGAGATACGCAGTATTTT.

The chain joins TRBV7-8 to TRBJ1-5; TRBD1 might be the D (5 bases). Looked up from germline, CDR1 is SGHVS and CDR2 is FQNEAQ. Trimming pared 1 base from V and 5 bases from J, leaving 6 bases between. This CDR3 has 13 residues. This chain's CDR3 is CASSLVGDQPQHF. The CDR3 nucleotides are TGTGCCAGCAGCTTAGTGGGGGATCAGCCCCAGCATTTT.

This chain links TRBV4-2 with TRBJ1-2, with D unclear. Germline V gene data show CDR1 as LGHNA and CDR2 as YNFKEQ. Trimming cost V 3 bases and J 4 bases, with 18 bases left between them. The CDR3 totals 16 residues. CDR3 loop: CASSQETDPHLYGYTF. The DNA for the CDR3 is TGTGCCAGCAGCCAGGAGACTGACCCCCACCTCTATGGCTACACCTTC.